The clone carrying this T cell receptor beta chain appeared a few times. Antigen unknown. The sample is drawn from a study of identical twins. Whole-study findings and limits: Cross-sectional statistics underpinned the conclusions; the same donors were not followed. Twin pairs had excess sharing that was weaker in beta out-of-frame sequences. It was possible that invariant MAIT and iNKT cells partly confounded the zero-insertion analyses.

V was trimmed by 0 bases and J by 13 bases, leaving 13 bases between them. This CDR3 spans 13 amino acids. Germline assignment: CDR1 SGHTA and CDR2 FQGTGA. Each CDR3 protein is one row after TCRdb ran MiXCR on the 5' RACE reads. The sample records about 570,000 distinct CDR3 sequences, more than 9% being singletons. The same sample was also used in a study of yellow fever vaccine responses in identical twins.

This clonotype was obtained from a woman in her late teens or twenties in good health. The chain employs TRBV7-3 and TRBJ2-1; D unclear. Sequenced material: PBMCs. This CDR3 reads CASSLTDGVVQFF. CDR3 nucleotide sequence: TGTGCCAGCAGCTTAACGGACGGAGTCGTCCAGTTCTTC.